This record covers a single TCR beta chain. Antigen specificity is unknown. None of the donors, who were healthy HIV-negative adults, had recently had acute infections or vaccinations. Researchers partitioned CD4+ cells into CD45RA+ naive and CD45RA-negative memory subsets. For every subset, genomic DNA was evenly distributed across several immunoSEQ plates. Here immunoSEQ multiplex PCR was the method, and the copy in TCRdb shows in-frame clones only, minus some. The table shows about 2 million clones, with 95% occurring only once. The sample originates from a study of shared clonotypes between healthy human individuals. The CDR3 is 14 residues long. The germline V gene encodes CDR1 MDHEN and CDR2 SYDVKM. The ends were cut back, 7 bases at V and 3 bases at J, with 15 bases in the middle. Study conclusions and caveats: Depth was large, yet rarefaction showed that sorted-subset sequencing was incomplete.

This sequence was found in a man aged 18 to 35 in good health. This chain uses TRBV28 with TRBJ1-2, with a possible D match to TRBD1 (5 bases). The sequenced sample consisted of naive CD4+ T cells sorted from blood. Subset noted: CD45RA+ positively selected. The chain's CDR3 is CASTQAGQDYGYTF. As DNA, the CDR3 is TGTGCCAGCACCCAGGCAGGGCAGGACTATGGCTACACCTTC.